A single sample is the source of the 21 T cell receptor beta chains below, sequenced in a study of blood T cell repertoires in COVID-19. Sequencing was performed with immunoSEQ multiplex PCR; in TCRdb, only in-frame clones are kept and a portion is missing. The table records some 150,000 clones, about 90% of them present only once. The sequenced material came from peripheral blood. The receptor source for this set is a man in his fifties with active or convalescent COVID-19.

The V and J genes are TRBV28 and TRBJ1-1; D remains unclear. The germline CDR1 and CDR2 sequences are MDHEN and SYDVKM. The V gene lost 5 bases and the J gene lost 6 bases, with 22 bases spanning the gap. This CDR3 region has 16 residues. CDR3 residues: CASSPSRVWDGAEAFF. The CDR3 DNA is TGTGCCAGCAGTCCCTCGAGGGTTTGGGATGGGGCTGAAGCTTTCTTT.

V and J are TRBV5-1 and TRBJ2-2; D gene uncertain. The CDR3 runs to 12 residues. CDR1 is SGHRS and CDR2 is YFSETQ in the germline V gene. The V end lost 5 bases, the J end lost 2 bases, and 4 bases lay between the germline ends. In nucleotides, the CDR3 is TGCGCCAGCAGATTAAACACCGGGGAGCTGTTTTTT. It yields the protein CASRLNTGELFF.

The chain links TRBV11-2 to TRBJ2-7, with D possibly TRBD1 on 6 matching bases. Germline assignment: CDR1 SGHAT and CDR2 FQNNGV. This CDR3 has 13 amino acids. V dropped 2 bases and J dropped 3 bases, with 8 bases sitting between them. The CDR3 sequence: CASSLSGDYEQYF. The CDR3 DNA follows: TGTGCCAGCAGCTTATCAGGGGACTACGAGCAGTACTTC.

This clone was seen once. The chain is built from TRBV5-4 and TRBJ2-7, with D possibly TRBD1 on 5 matching bases. This CDR3 region has 14 residues. Germline V CDR1 and CDR2: SGHNT, YYREEE (reference sequence). V lost 0 bases and J lost 0, with 7 bases in between. CDR3 protein: CASSLDRFSYEQYF. The CDR3 nucleotides read TGTGCCAGCAGCTTGGACAGGTTCTCCTACGAGCAGTACTTC. Combining the CDR3 with reference TRBV5-4 and TRBJ2-7 gives the whole variable domain ETGVTQSPTHLIKTRGQQVTLRCSSQSGHNTVSWYQQALGQGPQFIFQYYREEENGRGNFPPRFSGLQFPNYSSELNVNALELDDSALYLCASSLDRFSYEQYFGPGTRLTVT.

The rearrangement joins TRBV19 to TRBJ2-7, with no clear D. CDR3 size: 15 residues. V shed 3 bases and J shed 5 bases, with 17 bases lying between them. Germline V lookup: CDR1 LNHDA, CDR2 SQIVND (reference sequence). The CDR3 bases are TGTGCCAGTAGTATTCCTCGCTCGACAAGAAACGAGCAGTACTTC. Residues: CASSIPRSTRNEQYF.

This clone has just a few counts. The chain combines TRBV4-2 with TRBJ2-7; 9 positions agree with TRBD1. V was clipped by 3 bases and J by 2 bases; unmatched bases: 11. Germline CDR1 is LGHNA and CDR2 is YNFKEQ. This CDR3 region has 17 residues. The DNA for the CDR3 is TGTGCCAGCAGCCAGCCCGGACAGGGGACCTATCCCTACGAGCAGTACTTC. Its translation: CASSQPGQGTYPYEQYF.

The V and J genes are TRBV5-3 and TRBJ2-7; 13 bases fit TRBD2. TRBV5-3 is an ORF, and what it does is uncertain. J was trimmed by 2 bases and V by 5 bases; bases with no gene match: 4. CDR3 length: 15 amino acids. CDR3 amino acids: CARRTGLAGTYEQYF. The CDR3 DNA reads as TGTGCCAGAAGGACGGGACTAGCGGGGACCTACGAGCAGTACTTC.

The V gene is TRBV28, the J gene TRBJ1-4, with 10 bases aligning to TRBD1. The CDR3 contains 14 residues. CDR1 and CDR2 (germline): MDHEN, SYDVKM. With 6 bases clipped from V and 8 bases from J, the junction kept 6 bases outside the gene matches. CDR3 in amino acids: CASRSGTGVEKLFF. The DNA of the CDR3 is TGTGCCAGCAGGTCCGGGACAGGGGTAGAAAAACTGTTTTTT.

The J gene is TRBJ1-2, the V gene TRBV10-2; D remains ambiguous. The germline V gene encodes CDR1 WSHSY and CDR2 SAAADI. The CDR3 has 14 amino acids. V was cut by 4 bases and J by 6 bases, with 15 bases left in between. CDR3 nucleotide sequence: TGCGCCAGCAGTGTGGCCGGGATTACACATGGCTACACCTTC. Amino acid sequence: CASSVAGITHGYTF.

The V call is TRBV4-1, the J call TRBJ1-3; no clear D. The V gene lost 3 bases and the J gene lost 2 bases, with 14 bases spanning the gap. CDR3 length: 16 amino acids. Germline-derived CDR1 and CDR2 are MGHRA and YSYEKL. The CDR3 reads CASSQRTMEAGNTIYF. CDR3 nucleotide sequence: TGCGCCAGCAGCCAGAGGACGATGGAGGCTGGAAACACCATATATTTT.

This clone was counted between two and nine times. This sequence joins TRBV9 and TRBJ1-6; D unclear. The CDR3 length is 13 residues. V was shortened by 1 base and J by 13 bases, with 12 bases between the two germline ends. CDR1 is SGDLS, CDR2 YYNGEE, per germline. Here the CDR3 reads CASSVRRGSPLHF. The CDR3 DNA follows: TGTGCCAGCAGCGTAAGGCGGGGTTCCCCCCTCCACTTT.

The gene calls are TRBV30 and TRBJ1-5; possible D gene TRBD1, 6 bases. The V and J ends lost 3 bases and 1 base respectively, with 13 bases between them. This CDR3 has 15 residues. Germline CDR1 reads GTSNPN; CDR2 reads SVGIG (reference sequence). The CDR3 is CAWSAERGSNQPQHF. The CDR3, as DNA: TGTGCCTGGAGCGCCGAAAGGGGGAGCAATCAGCCCCAGCATTTT. Full variable domain (remainder filled in from reference TRBV30 and TRBJ1-5): SQTIHQWPATLVQPVGSPLSLECTVEGTSNPNLYWYRQAAGRGLQLLFYSVGIGQISSEVPQNLSASRPQDRQFILSSKKLLLSDSGFYLCAWSAERGSNQPQHFGDGTRLSIL.

The V and J genes are TRBV3-1 (or the pseudogene TRBV3-2) and TRBJ1-2, with D perhaps matching TRBD1 (6 bases). This CDR3 comprises 18 residues. Germline values: CDR1 LGHDT, CDR2 YNNKEL (reference sequence). The V gene lost 0 bases and the J gene lost 4 bases, with 21 bases spanning the gap. The CDR3 DNA is TGTGCCAGCAGCCAAGATTTTGGGGGGGCGAGGATGCTCTATGGCTACACCTTC. This translates into CASSQDFGGARMLYGYTF.

The V gene is TRBV20-1, the J gene TRBJ2-6, with D possibly being TRBD1 (6 bases). CDR1 DFQATT and CDR2 SNEGSKA come from the germline V gene (reference sequence). Trimming removed 3 bases from V and 1 base from J, with 22 bases in between. The CDR3 runs 19 residues. As DNA, the CDR3 is TGCAGTGCTAGTTCGGGATCCGGACCAAGGGGGTCTGGGGCCAACGTCCTGACTTTC. This codes for CSASSGSGPRGSGANVLTF.

This chain uses TRBV6-5 with TRBJ2-2; no firm D call. This CDR3 region has 14 residues. Germline lookup yields CDR1 MNHEY and CDR2 SVGAGI. The V gene lost 5 bases and the J gene lost 1 base, with 8 bases spanning the gap. The CDR3 nucleotides read TGTGCCAGCAGTCCCCCAGTGAACACCGGGGAGCTGTTTTTT. Its translation: CASSPPVNTGELFF.

The V gene is TRBV12-3 or TRBV12-4, the J gene TRBJ1-5, with D perhaps TRBD1 (5 bases). V shed 3 bases and J shed 4 bases, with 7 bases lying between them. CDR3 length: 13 residues. The CDR3 spells CASSFSGNQPQHF. Here the CDR3 DNA reads TGTGCCAGCAGTTTTTCAGGGAATCAGCCCCAGCATTTT.

The chain carries TRBV5-5 and TRBJ2-5, with 8 positions matching TRBD1. The J segment lost 2 bases and the V segment lost 5 bases, leaving 2 bases of the junction unmatched. The germline V gene encodes CDR1 SGHKS and CDR2 YYEKEE (reference sequence). The CDR3 extends over 13 amino acids. The CDR3 here is CASSRDRQETQYF. The CDR3 bases are TGTGCCAGCAGTAGGGACAGGCAAGAGACCCAGTACTTC.

The chain links TRBV7-3 to TRBJ1-5, with D unclear. Trimming cost V 2 bases and J 8 bases, with 19 bases left between them. Germline V gives CDR1 SGHTA, CDR2 FQGTGA. The CDR3 sequence is 16 residues long. Here the CDR3 reads CASSLSREPQTEPQHF. The CDR3, as DNA: TGTGCCAGCAGCTTATCCCGGGAGCCCCAAACGGAGCCCCAGCATTTT.

This chain uses TRBV4-2 with TRBJ2-5; D not certain. The V and J ends lost 0 bases and 1 base respectively, with 12 bases between them. This CDR3 contains 16 residues. Germline V CDR1 and CDR2: LGHNA, YNFKEQ. This CDR3 reads CASSQDASFIQETQYF. The CDR3 DNA sequence: TGTGCCAGCAGCCAAGATGCTAGTTTTATCCAAGAGACCCAGTACTTC.

The gene calls are TRBV6-1 and TRBJ1-3, with D possibly matching TRBD1 (6 bases). V lost 1 base to trimming and J lost 1 base, with 11 bases between them. Germline loops: CDR1 MNHNS, CDR2 SASEGT. The CDR3 runs to 16 residues. The CDR3 DNA sequence: TGTGCCAGCAGTGAAGAGGGGGGGGTATCTGGAAACACCATATATTTT. It yields the protein CASSEEGGVSGNTIYF.

The chain is built from TRBV6-1 and TRBJ1-6; 8 positions agree with TRBD1. The CDR3 is 14 amino acids. V gave up 3 bases and J gave up 11 bases; unmatched junction bases: 6. The germline gives CDR1 MNHNS, CDR2 SASEGT. The CDR3 region has the DNA TGTGCCAGCAGTGACCGACAGGGGAGAACACCCCTCCACTTT. Residues: CASSDRQGRTPLHF.